One sample yielded the 29 T cell receptor beta chains listed below, sequenced in a study of identical twins. MiXCR was run by TCRdb on the 5' RACE reads, yielding one entry per CDR3 protein. The sample contains around 370,000 distinct CDR3 sequences, about 9% of which appear only once. The sequenced sample consisted of naive T cells sorted from blood. These receptors all come from a woman aged 45 to 65 in good health.

The CDR3 is CASSLIDTEAFF. CDR3 DNA sequence: TGTGCCAGCAGCTTAATTGACACTGAAGCTTTCTTT. The chain employs TRBV11-3 and TRBJ1-1; no clear D. Germline loops: CDR1 SGHNT, CDR2 YENEEA. This CDR3 is built from 12 residues. V lost 2 bases and J 3 bases, leaving 4 bases between the germline ends.

This clonotype has more than one count but fewer than ten. The chain carries TRBV20-1 and TRBJ1-1; 8 nucleotides match TRBD1. Germline V lookup: CDR1 DFQATT, CDR2 SNEGSKA (reference sequence). V lost 3 bases to trimming and J lost 9 bases; unmatched junction nucleotides: 6. This CDR3 region has 12 residues. CDR3 nucleotide sequence: TGCAGTGCTAGGGGGACAGGTGATAAAGCTTTCTTT. This translates into CSARGTGDKAFF.

This clonotype was found many times. The chain employs TRBV4-2 and TRBJ2-1, with 8 bases identical to TRBD2. Germline loops: CDR1 LGHNA, CDR2 YNFKEQ. V was pared by 0 bases and J by 7 bases, with 8 bases of the junction left unmatched. The CDR3 consists of 16 residues. The CDR3 coding sequence is TGTGCCAGCAGCCAAGAATCGGGAGGGCTCAAGAATGAGCAGTTCTTC. It specifies CASSQESGGLKNEQFF.

The CDR3 region has the DNA TGCGCCAGCAGCCGAAGGGGCCGCGGAACGAACACCGGGGAGCTGTTTTTT. Its protein is CASSRRGRGTNTGELFF. V usage is TRBV4-1 and J usage is TRBJ2-2; tentatively, D is TRBD1 (5 bases). The CDR3 runs to 17 residues. V was shortened by 4 bases and J by 0 bases, with 15 bases between the two germline ends. The germline gives CDR1 MGHRA, CDR2 YSYEKL.

This clonotype was observed a few times. The rearrangement links TRBV24-1 to TRBJ2-3; 8 bases are a match to TRBD2. This CDR3 spans 13 amino acids. V gave up 6 bases and J gave up 3 bases; unmatched junction bases: 1. Germline V gives CDR1 KGHDR, CDR2 SFDVKD. CDR3 bases: TGTGCCACCAGTCCGGGGGGGACAGATACGCAGTATTTT. This translates into CATSPGGTDTQYF.

The chain is built from TRBV6-1 and TRBJ1-2; D is ambiguous. Deletions cut 3 bases from V and 4 bases from J, with 12 bases between. Germline lookup yields CDR1 MNHNS and CDR2 SASEGT. The CDR3 is 14 residues long. The chain's CDR3 is CASSDLSKGYGYTF. The CDR3 coding sequence is TGTGCCAGCAGTGATCTTTCTAAGGGCTATGGCTACACCTTC.

The table lists this clonotype with a few counts. The CDR3 nucleotides are TGTGCCAGCAGTTTTGGGTTTAGTCTGGTGGCTGAAGCTTTCTTT. It translates to CASSFGFSLVAEAFF. The chain employs TRBV12-3 or TRBV12-4 and TRBJ1-1; no definite D call. Trimming shortened V by 3 bases and J by 6 bases, and 17 bases separated the two germline ends. The CDR3 loop spans 15 amino acids.

The chain links TRBV5-1 to TRBJ2-1, with unresolved D. CDR1 SGHRS and CDR2 YFSETQ come from the germline V gene. Trimming removed 0 bases from V and 10 bases from J, with 8 bases in between. The CDR3 is 12 amino acids. The CDR3 spells CASSLVLEEQFF. CDR3 nucleotide sequence: TGCGCCAGCAGCTTGGTACTCGAAGAGCAGTTCTTC.

This clonotype came up many times. DNA of the CDR3: TGTGCCAGCAGTTCCGTTCCCAGGGGGGGAGGGTACACTGAAGCTTTCTTT. It is translated as CASSSVPRGGGYTEAFF. The chain joins TRBV12-3 or TRBV12-4 to TRBJ1-1, with 7 bases lining up with TRBD1. V was pared by 4 bases and J by 3 bases, with 14 bases of the junction left unmatched. This CDR3 spans 17 amino acids.

This clonotype was seen only a few times. The chain recombines TRBV4-1 with TRBJ1-6; the D is unclear. From germline, CDR1 is MGHRA and CDR2 YSYEKL. Trimming took 1 base from V and 1 from J, leaving 5 bases between them. The CDR3 consists of 15 residues. CDR3 DNA: TGCGCCAGCAGCCAAGTCGGGTCCTATAATTCACCCCTCCACTTT. It yields the protein CASSQVGSYNSPLHF.

V gene TRBV5-1 combines with J gene TRBJ2-6, with TRBD1 as a possible D gene (5 bases). Germline V gives CDR1 SGHRS, CDR2 YFSETQ. The CDR3 runs 15 residues. V was cut by 0 bases and J by 4 bases, with 8 bases left in between. The CDR3 nucleotides read TGCGCCAGCAGCTTGGAAGGGGTAGGGGCCAACGTCCTGACTTTC. Its protein is CASSLEGVGANVLTF. The full variable domain, in which reference TRBV5-1 and TRBJ2-6 provide the parts outside the CDR3, is KAGVTQTPRYLIKTRGQQVTLSCSPISGHRSVSWYQQTPGQGLQFLFEYFSETQRNKGNFPGRFSGRQFSNSRSEMNVSTLELGDSALYLCASSLEGVGANVLTFGAGSRLTVL.

V is TRBV10-3 and J is TRBJ2-1; 14 bases are a match to TRBD2. Germline-derived CDR1 and CDR2 are ENHRY and SYGVKD. J lost 9 bases, V lost 8 bases, and 3 bases had no gene match. CDR3 length: 13 amino acids. The CDR3 DNA reads TGTGCCATCGGACTAGCGGGAGGTAGTGAGCAGTTCTTC. It specifies CAIGLAGGSEQFF.

V gene TRBV3-1 combines with J gene TRBJ1-2, with D uncertain. V lost 1 base and J lost 8, with 11 bases in between. Germline V gene data show CDR1 as LGHDT and CDR2 as YNNKEL (reference sequence). The CDR3 consists of 13 residues. CDR3: CASSQVYARGYTF. CDR3 sequence (DNA): TGTGCCAGCAGCCAAGTATACGCAAGAGGCTACACCTTC.

J is TRBJ2-1 and V is TRBV20-1, with D perhaps being TRBD1 or TRBD2 (5 bases each). Germline CDR1 and CDR2: DFQATT and SNEGSKA (reference sequence). The V end was cut by 3 bases, the J end by 10 bases, with 10 bases between. The CDR3 contains 11 residues. Here the CDR3 reads CSASWGSEQFF. The DNA for the CDR3 is TGCAGTGCTAGTTGGGGGTCCGAGCAGTTCTTC.

The chain has TRBV18 and TRBJ2-7; no clear D. The V end was cut by 3 bases, the J end by 2 bases, with 11 bases between. The germline CDR1 and CDR2 sequences are KGHSH and LQKENI. The CDR3 spans 14 residues. CDR3 amino acids: CASSPGSSPYEQYF. The CDR3 DNA reads as TGTGCCAGCTCACCGGGCAGTTCCCCCTACGAGCAGTACTTC. The full variable domain, rest sourced from reference TRBV18 and TRBJ2-7, is NAGVMQNPRHLVRRRGQEARLRCSPMKGHSHVYWYRQLPEEGLKFMVYLQKENIIDESGMPKERFSAEFPKEGPSILRIQQVVRGDSAAYFCASSPGSSPYEQYFGPGTRLTVT.

The table lists this clonotype with a few counts. This chain links TRBV7-9 with TRBJ2-7; 7 nucleotides align to TRBD2. Trimming at V came to 5 bases and at J to 2 bases, leaving 9 bases not matched to a gene. This CDR3 has 15 amino acids. CDR1 and CDR2 (germline): SEHNR, FQNEAQ (reference sequence). DNA of the CDR3: TGTGCCAGCAGCCCCTGGGGAGGGAAGCCCTACGAGCAGTACTTC. Translation: CASSPWGGKPYEQYF.

This clonotype was counted many times. The chain joins TRBV5-1 to TRBJ2-1; D possibly corresponds to TRBD2 (7 bases). The germline V gene has CDR1 SGHRS and CDR2 YFSETQ. The CDR3 loop spans 16 amino acids. With 4 bases removed from V and 7 bases from J, the gap between germline ends came to 21 bases. CDR3 nucleotide sequence: TGCGCCAGCAGCCTTCGAGGGGGGGTCCTGGGTAATGAGCAGTTCTTC. Residues: CASSLRGGVLGNEQFF. Variable domain in full (rest from reference TRBV5-1 and TRBJ2-1): KAGVTQTPRYLIKTRGQQVTLSCSPISGHRSVSWYQQTPGQGLQFLFEYFSETQRNKGNFPGRFSGRQFSNSRSEMNVSTLELGDSALYLCASSLRGGVLGNEQFFGPGTRLTVL.

V usage is TRBV5-1 and J usage is TRBJ2-1, with a tentative D call TRBD1 (5 bases). V lost 6 bases and J lost 6, with 19 bases in between. This CDR3 spans 15 amino acids. Germline V gives CDR1 SGHRS, CDR2 YFSETQ. The CDR3 protein is CASMAGRVTGNEQFF. The CDR3 DNA reads TGCGCCAGCATGGCCGGACGGGTTACAGGCAATGAGCAGTTCTTC.

V usage is TRBV12-3 or TRBV12-4 and J usage is TRBJ2-3; D not resolved. This CDR3 spans 11 amino acids. The V end was cut by 5 bases, the J end by 11 bases, with 11 bases between. The CDR3 DNA reads TGTGCCAGCAGTATCGGATTTGGGCAGTATTTT. The encoded protein is CASSIGFGQYF.

This chain connects TRBV7-2 to TRBJ2-1, with 8 bases aligning to TRBD2. This CDR3 is 18 amino acids long. V dropped 1 base and J dropped 5; count of bases not matched to a gene: 13. Germline CDR1 and CDR2: SGHTA and FQGNSA. CDR3 nucleotide sequence: TGTGCCAGCAGCTTAGTGCTAGCGGGCCCCTGGACCCACAATGAGCAGTTCTTC. Protein sequence: CASSLVLAGPWTHNEQFF.

The chain is built from TRBV11-2 and TRBJ2-5; possibly TRBD1 or TRBD2 for D (5 bases each). Germline-derived CDR1 and CDR2 are SGHAT and FQNNGV. This CDR3 has 15 residues. The V gene lost 2 bases and the J gene lost 5 bases, with 15 bases spanning the gap. The DNA of the CDR3 is TGTGCCAGCAGCTTACTTTGGGGCGGCGGGGAGACCCAGTACTTC. Its translation is CASSLLWGGGETQYF.

This rearrangement joins TRBV7-9 to TRBJ2-1; D unresolved. CDR3 size: 14 residues. Trimming shortened V by 4 bases and J by 2 bases, and 9 bases separated the two germline ends. The germline CDR1 and CDR2 sequences are SEHNR and FQNEAQ (reference sequence). The CDR3 DNA reads TGTGCCAGCAGCTCCGGTCAGGCCTACAATGAGCAGTTCTTC. Translated, it gives CASSSGQAYNEQFF.

This clonotype has a count of ten or more. This chain connects TRBV12-3 or TRBV12-4 to TRBJ2-1, with 10 bases matching TRBD2. The V segment lost 3 bases and the J segment 4 bases; nucleotides outside the gene matches: 6. The CDR3 is 16 residues long. The CDR3 DNA reads as TGTGCCAGCAGTTTTCTAGCGGGGGATCAGTACAATGAGCAGTTCTTC. This encodes CASSFLAGDQYNEQFF.

There are a few counts of this clonotype. This chain connects TRBV7-9 to TRBJ2-3, with no clear D. V lost 6 bases, J lost 6 bases, and 7 bases lay in between. Per the germline V gene, CDR1 is SEHNR and CDR2 is FQNEAQ (reference sequence). CDR3 length: 11 residues. Here the CDR3 DNA reads TGTGCCAGCAGAGTCATGGATACGCAGTATTTT. Translated: CASRVMDTQYF. Together with reference TRBV7-9 and TRBJ2-3, the CDR3 gives the full variable domain: DTGVSQNPRHKITKRGQNVTFRCDPISEHNRLYWYRQTLGQGPEFLTYFQNEAQLEKSRLLSDRFSAERPKGSFSTLEIQRTEQGDSAMYLCASRVMDTQYFGPGTRLTVL.

This clonotype was seen ten or more times. V and J are TRBV12-3 or TRBV12-4 and TRBJ1-1, with a tentative D call TRBD1 (5 bases). The germline V and J ends were trimmed by 7 bases and 5 bases, with 14 bases remaining between them. This CDR3 is 13 amino acids long. This CDR3 reads CASNVPGTTEAFF. CDR3 bases: TGTGCCAGCAATGTTCCAGGGACGACTGAAGCTTTCTTT.

The sample holds many counts of this clonotype. This chain uses TRBV12-3 or TRBV12-4 with TRBJ2-7; D perhaps matches TRBD2 (6 bases). CDR3 length equals 14 residues. Trimming left V 7 bases short and J 6 bases short, with 19 bases between. CDR3 sequence (DNA): TGTGCCAGCACCCAGCAGGGAGGCTGGGCCGAGCAGTACTTC. It specifies CASTQQGGWAEQYF.

There are many counts of this clonotype. V and J are TRBV27 and TRBJ2-3; no clear D. Trimming stripped 4 bases from V and 3 bases from J, with 11 bases between. The CDR3 covers 14 residues. Germline values: CDR1 MNHEY, CDR2 SMNVEV (reference sequence). The CDR3 sequence is CASSSLDDTDTQYF. The CDR3 DNA follows: TGTGCCAGCAGTTCACTGGATGATACAGATACGCAGTATTTT.

This clonotype appeared a single time. V is TRBV7-8 and J is TRBJ2-6, with D perhaps TRBD1 (6 bases). Trimming pared 3 bases from V and 1 base from J, leaving 13 bases between. This CDR3 is built from 17 residues. Germline values: CDR1 SGHVS, CDR2 FQNEAQ. The CDR3 region has the DNA TGTGCCAGCAGCTTCGACAGGCCCTCTTCTGGGGCCAACGTCCTGACTTTC. This encodes CASSFDRPSSGANVLTF.

This clonotype has only a few counts. The chain recombines TRBV4-1 with TRBJ2-3; the match to TRBD2 covers 9 bases. V gave up 0 bases and J gave up 7 bases; unmatched junction bases: 17. Germline lookup yields CDR1 MGHRA and CDR2 YSYEKL. The CDR3 sequence is 19 residues long. CDR3 loop: CASSQDSMDGTSRRNTQYF. The CDR3 bases are TGCGCCAGCAGCCAAGACTCCATGGACGGGACTAGCCGCCGGAATACGCAGTATTTT.